The clone carrying this T cell receptor beta chain was observed many times. This CDR3 contains 18 residues. Germline V gene lookup returns CDR1 SGHRS and CDR2 YFSETQ. After removal of 2 bases from V and 0 bases from J, the junction contained 7 bases not matched to a gene. From about 0.4 ug of RNA, a library with molecular barcoded alpha/delta and beta/gamma adaptors was made. TCRdb reanalysed the reads using MiXCR and keeps one entry per CDR3 protein. The table includes tens of thousands of distinct CDR3 sequences, over 11% detected once. This entry is derived from a study of read filtering for tumor transcriptome and immune sequencing.

The receptor comes from a donor over 35 with multiple myeloma. The sample comprised a population of CD138-negative cells sorted from bone marrow. This chain joins TRBV5-1 and TRBJ2-3; 12 bases align to TRBD2. Written as DNA, the CDR3 is TGCGCCAGCAGCTTCAGACGAGGACTAGCGGGAAGCACAGATACGCAGTATTTT. Translation: CASSFRRGLAGSTDTQYF.